These 20 T cell receptor beta chains came from one sample sequenced in a study of T cells expressing NK-cell markers. TCRdb reprocessed the 5' RACE reads, keeping one entry per CDR3 protein, no DNA. In total, the table holds fewer than 300,000 distinct CDR3 sequences. Sequenced sample: blood T cells: a sorted CD56 or NKG2C T cell subset, CD4+ or CD8+ T cells, or bulk PBMC T cells (not recorded which). These receptors originate from a woman aged 18-70 years in good health.

The chain couples TRBV7-6 to TRBJ2-1; no DNA is available, so the TRBD2 call from TCRdb remains unchecked. Germline V lookup: CDR1 SGHVS, CDR2 FNYEAQ. The CDR3 is 15 residues long. The chain's CDR3 is CASSAGLAGYNEQFF.

The genes are TRBV12-3 or TRBV12-4 and TRBJ1-6; TCRdb's D call of TRBD1 is untestable without DNA. The CDR3 spans 15 residues. The chain's CDR3 is CASSLRDSYVSPLHF.

The chain links TRBV7-9 to TRBJ2-1; there is no DNA to check the TCRdb D call of TRBD2. This CDR3 has 14 residues. Looked up from germline, CDR1 is SEHNR and CDR2 is FQNEAQ (reference sequence). The CDR3 reads CASSFGGAINEQFF.

The V gene is TRBV5-1, the J gene TRBJ1-1; TCRdb's D call of TRBD1 is untestable without DNA. The CDR3 sequence is 14 residues long. Germline loops: CDR1 SGHRS, CDR2 YFSETQ. CDR3: CASSLVPGTTEAFF.

This rearrangement joins TRBV18 to TRBJ2-1; TCRdb's D gene call, TRBD2, goes unchecked for lack of DNA. This CDR3 is 15 amino acids long. The germline gives CDR1 KGHSH, CDR2 LQKENI. The CDR3 region is CASSRGLAGRNEQFF.

The genes are TRBV7-6 and TRBJ2-7; TCRdb reports TRBD2, a call that lacks DNA to check it against. This CDR3 comprises 16 residues. CDR1 is SGHVS and CDR2 is FNYEAQ in the germline V gene. The CDR3 sequence: CASSFPGPGVAGEQYF.

Here the CDR3 reads CASSAIDCQYF. The chain couples TRBV6-6 to TRBJ2-5. The germline gives CDR1 MNHNY, CDR2 SVGAGI (reference sequence). The CDR3 spans 11 residues.

The chain recombines TRBV18 with TRBJ2-1; checking the TCRdb D call of TRBD2 is not possible without DNA. The CDR3 contains 17 residues. CDR1 and CDR2 (germline): KGHSH, LQKENI. The CDR3 loop reads CASSPLGLAGQNNEQFF.

The chain employs TRBV7-2 and TRBJ2-2; absent DNA, TCRdb's TRBD1 call cannot be checked. The CDR3 sequence is 15 residues long. In germline, CDR1 is SGHTA, CDR2 FQGNSA. CDR3 in amino acids: CASSPPGANTGELFF.

The chain combines TRBV5-1 with TRBJ1-3; TCRdb's assignment of TRBD1 cannot be checked, as there is no DNA. This CDR3 has 14 residues. Germline-derived CDR1 and CDR2 are SGHRS and YFSETQ. The CDR3 region is CASSLGGIGNTIYF.

The CDR3 sequence: CASSPPGHQSSYEQYF. The V and J genes are TRBV18 and TRBJ2-7. There are 16 residues in the CDR3. CDR1 is KGHSH and CDR2 is LQKENI in the germline V gene.

The V gene is TRBV27, the J gene TRBJ2-7; the D call from TCRdb, TRBD2, cannot be confirmed without DNA. This CDR3 spans 17 amino acids. CDR1 and CDR2 (germline): MNHEY, SMNVEV (reference sequence). This CDR3 is CASSTLQAGETLYEQYF.

The chain couples TRBV11-2 to TRBJ2-5; TCRdb lists TRBD2, though no DNA is available to test this call. From germline, CDR1 is SGHAT and CDR2 FQNNGV. This CDR3 is 15 amino acids long. The CDR3: CASSLAGVYQETQYF.

This chain links TRBV10-3 with TRBJ2-5; the D gene TCRdb calls, TRBD1, cannot be checked with no DNA. CDR1 and CDR2 (germline): ENHRY, SYGVKD. The CDR3 is made up of 14 amino acids. CDR3 residues: CAISESGGRETQYF.

The CDR3 is CAISESILGLDPNNEQFF. The rearrangement joins TRBV10-3 to TRBJ2-1; the D call of TRBD2 rests on TCRdb alone, since no DNA is present to check it. The CDR3 totals 18 residues. The V gene's germline CDR1 is ENHRY and CDR2 SYGVKD.

The chain employs TRBV19 and TRBJ2-7; with no DNA, the TCRdb D assignment of TRBD1 cannot be verified. Germline assignment: CDR1 LNHDA and CDR2 SQIVND (reference sequence). The CDR3 runs to 15 residues. The CDR3 region is CASRSSGTGGYEQYF. Combining the CDR3 with reference TRBV19 and TRBJ2-7 gives the whole variable domain DGGITQSPKYLFRKEGQNVTLSCEQNLNHDAMYWYRQDPGQGLRLIYYSQIVNDFQKGDIAEGYSVSREKKESFPLTVTSAQKNPTAFYLCASRSSGTGGYEQYFGPGTRLTVT.

The V call is TRBV11-1, the J call TRBJ2-3; as DNA is missing, the TRBD1 call by TCRdb cannot be tested. The germline V gene encodes CDR1 SGHAT and CDR2 FQDESV (reference sequence). This CDR3 spans 14 amino acids. CDR3 sequence reads: CASSRTGYTDTQYF. The complete variable domain, with remaining parts taken from reference TRBV11-1 and TRBJ2-3, reads EAEVAQSPRYKITEKSQAVAFWCDPISGHATLYWYRQILGQGPELLVQFQDESVVDDSQLPKDRFSAERLKGVDSTLKIQPAELGDSAMYLCASSRTGYTDTQYFGPGTRLTVL.

The V call is TRBV12-3 or TRBV12-4, the J call TRBJ1-1. CDR3 size: 11 residues. This CDR3 is CASSYTEEAFF.

J is TRBJ2-7 and V is TRBV10-3. CDR1 and CDR2 (germline): ENHRY, SYGVKD. There are 17 residues in the CDR3. The CDR3 loop is CAISPLAGRKSSYEQYF.

The chain joins TRBV4-3 to TRBJ2-5; the D call of TRBD1 rests on TCRdb alone, since no DNA is present to check it. The CDR3 sequence is 15 residues long. Germline CDR1 and CDR2: LGHNA and YSLEER. The CDR3 loop reads CASSQERGGRETQYF.